Each of the 17 T cell receptor beta chains below was sequenced from the same sample in a study of T-cell memory formation after mild COVID-19. TCRdb passed the 5' RACE reads through MiXCR, listing each CDR3 protein once. The sample contains roughly 300,000 distinct CDR3 sequences, around 15% of which appear only once. Sequencing was done on a sample of PBMCs or a T cell subset sorted from them (not recorded which). The receptors originated from a man younger than 30 who had mild COVID-19 (a few samples of this study predate the infection). Cell type and time point are not known.

The sample holds many counts of this clonotype. V is TRBV4-3 and J is TRBJ2-3, with 10 positions matching TRBD2. Germline lookup yields CDR1 LGHNA and CDR2 YSLEER. The CDR3 runs to 15 residues. V trimming: 2 bases; J trimming: 8 bases; junction bases outside the gene matches: 7. This CDR3 reads CASSQPSGGRVTQYF. Written as DNA, the CDR3 is TGCGCCAGCAGCCAACCTAGCGGGGGTCGGGTTACGCAGTATTTT.

This clonotype was seen a handful of times. V and J are TRBV18 and TRBJ2-2; 7 nucleotides align to TRBD1. J gave up 6 bases and V 6 bases, and 7 bases lay outside the gene matches. This CDR3 has 14 residues. Germline CDR1 and CDR2: KGHSH and LQKENI. CDR3: CASSPDRKAGELFF. The CDR3 DNA reads TGTGCCAGCTCTCCGGACAGGAAAGCCGGGGAGCTGTTTTTT.

In DNA form, the CDR3 reads TGTGCCAGCAGTTCGTACGACAGAAAAGAGACCCAGTACTTC. Its translation is CASSSYDRKETQYF. The chain has TRBV27 and TRBJ2-5; TRBD1 might be the D (5 bases). The germline gives CDR1 MNHEY, CDR2 SMNVEV (reference sequence). V lost 4 bases and J 3 bases, leaving 12 bases between the germline ends. This CDR3 is built from 14 residues.

The chain carries TRBV4-3 and TRBJ2-2; D unclear. CDR1 LGHNA and CDR2 YSLEER come from the germline V gene. The CDR3 totals 14 residues. V was trimmed by 4 bases and J by 0 bases, leaving 6 bases between them. CDR3 region: CASSPQANTGELFF. The CDR3 nucleotides are TGCGCCAGCAGCCCGCAGGCGAACACCGGGGAGCTGTTTTTT.

This clonotype was observed a handful of times. This sequence joins TRBV7-8 and TRBJ1-1; a weak D match, TRBD1 (5 bases). CDR3 length equals 15 residues. V lost 2 bases and J lost 1, with 11 bases in between. Germline V gene sequence: CDR1 SGHVS, CDR2 FQNEAQ. The CDR3 nucleotides read TGTGCCAGCAGCTTATTTGGGGGAACGAACACTGAAGCTTTCTTT. It encodes CASSLFGGTNTEAFF.

This rearrangement joins TRBV5-1 to TRBJ1-1; possible D gene TRBD1, 5 bases. The CDR3 runs to 15 residues. V shed 0 bases and J shed 2 bases, with 11 bases lying between them. In germline, CDR1 is SGHRS, CDR2 YFSETQ. The CDR3 region has the DNA TGCGCCAGCAGCTTGGAACGGGGGGTTAACACTGAAGCTTTCTTT. Residues: CASSLERGVNTEAFF.

The rearrangement joins TRBV7-9 to TRBJ1-1; 8 bases are a match to TRBD1. The CDR3 runs 12 residues. CDR1 is SEHNR, CDR2 FQNEAQ, per germline (reference sequence). J lost 10 bases, V lost 7 bases, and 8 bases had no gene match. The DNA of the CDR3 is TGTGCCAGCAACCCAGGGGGCGCGGTAGCTTTCTTT. It codes for CASNPGGAVAFF.

This clonotype was counted many times. The chain uses TRBV9 and TRBJ2-5; 9 positions agree with TRBD2. This CDR3 comprises 15 residues. Germline CDR1 reads SGDLS; CDR2 reads YYNGEE. With V trimmed by 3 bases and J by 0 bases, 3 bases remained unmatched. CDR3 in DNA: TGTGCCAGCAGCGCCAGCGGGGGGTACCAAGAGACCCAGTACTTC. This encodes CASSASGGYQETQYF.

A few counts support this clonotype. This chain connects TRBV19 to TRBJ2-7, with TRBD1 as a possible D gene (6 bases). Germline values: CDR1 LNHDA, CDR2 SQIVND (reference sequence). The CDR3 sequence is 14 residues long. Trimming took 4 bases from V and 2 from J, leaving 12 bases between them. Here the CDR3 reads CASSTLDSTYEQYF. As DNA, the CDR3 is TGTGCCAGTAGTACGCTGGACAGTACCTACGAGCAGTACTTC.

This clonotype was found many times. This sequence joins TRBV12-3 or TRBV12-4 and TRBJ2-7; 10 bases line up with TRBD2. Trimming took 6 bases from V and 3 from J; bases not matched to a gene: 8. The CDR3 is 15 amino acids. The CDR3 region has the DNA TGTGCCAGCAGCCCTACAATAGCGGGGGGCTACGAGCAGTACTTC. Encoded protein: CASSPTIAGGYEQYF.

The genes are TRBV2 and TRBJ1-5; D perhaps matches TRBD1 (5 bases). The CDR3 contains 14 residues. Germline CDR1 and CDR2: SNHLY and FYNNEI. Trimming took off 2 bases at V and 7 bases at J, with 12 bases between the two ends. Here the CDR3 reads CASSELGGGQPQHF. CDR3 bases: TGTGCCAGCAGTGAACTCGGGGGAGGACAGCCCCAGCATTTT.

Only a few counts were recorded for this clonotype. The rearrangement uses TRBV3-1 and TRBJ2-7, with a possible D match to TRBD1 (6 bases). V lost 3 bases and J lost 2, with 11 bases in between. Germline V lookup: CDR1 LGHDT, CDR2 YNNKEL (reference sequence). The CDR3 consists of 14 residues. CDR3: CASSHPGDTYEQYF. In nucleotides, the CDR3 is TGTGCCAGCAGCCACCCAGGGGACACCTACGAGCAGTACTTC.

This clonotype was found a few times. The genes are TRBV5-1 and TRBJ1-4; 10 bases match TRBD1. CDR1 is SGHRS and CDR2 is YFSETQ in the germline V gene. V gave up 3 bases and J gave up 7 bases; unmatched junction bases: 3. The CDR3 sequence is 14 residues long. CDR3 sequence reads: CASSYGTGVEKLFF. The CDR3 bases are TGCGCCAGCAGCTATGGGACAGGGGTTGAAAAACTGTTTTTT.

The chain recombines TRBV7-2 with TRBJ2-7; 8 bases match TRBD2. Germline V lookup: CDR1 SGHTA, CDR2 FQGNSA. This CDR3 region has 15 residues. V lost 0 bases to trimming and J lost 4 bases; unmatched junction nucleotides: 5. The CDR3 bases are TGTGCCAGCAGCTTAGCGGTACTAGCGGTTTACGAGCAGTACTTC. This sequence encodes CASSLAVLAVYEQYF.

V usage is TRBV7-6 and J usage is TRBJ2-5; D perhaps matches TRBD2 (5 bases). V was trimmed by 6 bases and J by 3 bases, leaving 17 bases between them. Germline V gene lookup returns CDR1 SGHVS and CDR2 FNYEAQ. The CDR3 covers 15 residues. CDR3 in amino acids: CASSLMGAVEETQYF. The CDR3 bases are TGTGCCAGCAGTCTCATGGGAGCAGTGGAAGAGACCCAGTACTTC.

The chain links TRBV7-9 to TRBJ2-5; TRBD2 might be the D (6 bases). Germline V lookup: CDR1 SEHNR, CDR2 FQNEAQ (reference sequence). The CDR3 spans 14 residues. V shed 4 bases and J shed 4 bases, with 13 bases lying between them. The CDR3: CASSSPGLIETQYF. The CDR3, as DNA: TGTGCCAGCAGCTCCCCGGGACTGATAGAGACCCAGTACTTC.

The rearrangement links TRBV12-3 or TRBV12-4 to TRBJ2-5; D is uncertain. The CDR3 is made up of 12 amino acids. With 8 bases removed from V and 9 bases from J, the gap between germline ends came to 16 bases. The CDR3 spells CASGMGAGAQYF. Here the CDR3 DNA reads TGTGCCAGCGGAATGGGCGCAGGTGCCCAGTACTTC.